Presented here are 25 T cell receptor beta chains from one specimen sequenced in a study of T cells in Graves' hyperthyroidism and ophthalmopathy. Using RNA transcripts as the source, TCR beta CDR3 regions were amplified. Primed by the HTBI set, a first-round RT-PCR was run on the TCR CDR3. TCRdb reprocessed the multiplex PCR reads via MiXCR and lists one record per CDR3 protein. This sample has approximately 520,000 distinct CDR3 sequences, with approximately 25% found just once. Material: blood. The source is a woman aged 25 to 39 with Graves' ophthalmopathy.

The table lists this clonotype with a few counts. The J gene is TRBJ1-1, the V gene TRBV2; D unclear. The V gene's germline CDR1 is SNHLY and CDR2 FYNNEI. Trimming cost V 1 base and J 2 bases, with 5 bases left between them. This CDR3 has 13 residues. CDR3 sequence: CASSEDQNTEAFF. CDR3 coding DNA: TGTGCCAGCAGTGAAGATCAAAACACTGAAGCTTTCTTT.

This clonotype was detected only a few times. A much larger clonotype is one base distant, so this may be a read error. The V and J genes are TRBV7-2 and TRBJ1-5; the D is unclear. V gave up 5 bases and J gave up 3 bases, with 5 bases separating them. The germline V gene encodes CDR1 SGHTA and CDR2 FQGNSA. The CDR3 runs to 12 residues. Written as DNA, the CDR3 is TGTGCCAGCAGCCACTACAATCAGCCCCAGCATTTT. This translates into CASSHYNQPQHF. Filled out from reference TRBV7-2 and TRBJ1-5, the complete variable domain reads GAGVSQSPSNKVTEKGKDVELRCDPISGHTALYWYRQSLGQGLEFLIYFQGNSAPDKSGLPSDRFSAERTGGSVSTLTIQRTQQEDSAVYLCASSHYNQPQHFGDGTRLSIL.

The chain combines TRBV6-2 or TRBV6-3 with TRBJ2-5; D unresolved. Germline loops: CDR1 MNHEY, CDR2 SVGEGT. Trimming took 6 bases from V and 5 from J, leaving 16 bases between them. The CDR3 is 14 residues long. In DNA form, the CDR3 reads TGTGCCAGCAGCTTACCGTTGAATCCGGAGACCCAGTACTTC. It specifies CASSLPLNPETQYF.

In this sample, this clonotype turned up many times. V is TRBV6-2 or TRBV6-3 and J is TRBJ2-7; the match to TRBD1 covers 10 bases. The CDR3 is 17 amino acids. After removal of 2 bases from V and 3 bases from J, the junction contained 10 bases not matched to a gene. Germline CDR1 MNHEY, CDR2 SVGEGT. The CDR3 here is CASSYQLGQGEYYEQYF. CDR3 coding DNA: TGTGCCAGCAGTTACCAGCTTGGACAGGGGGAGTACTACGAGCAGTACTTC.

This clonotype has a count of ten or more. The V and J genes are TRBV7-3 and TRBJ1-1; no clear D. Trimming cost V 0 bases and J 1 base, with 24 bases left between them. In germline, CDR1 is SGHTA, CDR2 FQGTGA. There are 20 residues in the CDR3. The CDR3 region is CASSLTDVRPYPDTNTEAFF. The CDR3 region has the DNA TGTGCCAGCAGCTTAACTGATGTGCGGCCCTACCCCGACACGAACACTGAAGCTTTCTTT. Filled out from reference TRBV7-3 and TRBJ1-1, the complete variable domain reads GAGVSQTPSNKVTEKGKYVELRCDPISGHTALYWYRQSLGQGPEFLIYFQGTGAADDSGLPNDRFFAVRPEGSVSTLKIQRTERGDSAVYLCASSLTDVRPYPDTNTEAFFGQGTRLTVV.

This clonotype was recorded many times. V gene TRBV29-1 combines with J gene TRBJ1-1; D is ambiguous. V lost 4 bases to trimming and J lost 11 bases, with 20 bases between them. Germline V lookup: CDR1 SQVTM, CDR2 ANQGSEA. This CDR3 is built from 13 residues. The CDR3 protein is CSVAEAHQDAAFF. CDR3 bases: TGCAGCGTTGCGGAGGCACATCAGGATGCGGCTTTCTTT.

This clonotype has ten or more counts. J is TRBJ1-2 and V is TRBV7-8; D remains ambiguous. V was clipped by 5 bases and J by 4 bases, with 14 bases between them. The CDR3 spans 14 residues. Looked up from germline, CDR1 is SGHVS and CDR2 is FQNEAQ. The CDR3 coding sequence is TGTGCCAGCAGCGGCTCATTTACGGGCTATGGCTACACCTTC. It yields the protein CASSGSFTGYGYTF.

The table lists this clonotype with many counts. The J gene is TRBJ2-5, the V gene TRBV20-1; no firm D call. The CDR3 contains 14 residues. Trimming stripped 0 bases from V and 7 bases from J, with 15 bases between. Per the germline V gene, CDR1 is DFQATT and CDR2 is SNEGSKA (reference sequence). The CDR3 DNA follows: TGCAGTGCTAGAGATCCGTGGGTATCGGGGACCCAGTACTTC. Encoded protein: CSARDPWVSGTQYF.

In regard to this clonotype: An end of the junction differs from the germline gene, which may be a read error. The gene calls are TRBV6-2 or TRBV6-3 and TRBJ2-1; 13 bases align to TRBD2. Germline V gene sequence: CDR1 MNHEY, CDR2 SVGEGT. CDR3 length: 16 amino acids. CDR3 sequence: CASSPQTSGGRNERFF. In nucleotides, the CDR3 is TGTGCCAGCAGTCCCCAGACTAGCGGGGGGCGGAATGAGCGGTTCTTC.

This clonotype was picked up many times. V gene TRBV18 combines with J gene TRBJ1-5; 12 bases align to TRBD1. The germline gives CDR1 KGHSH, CDR2 LQKENI. V dropped 6 bases and J dropped 8; count of bases not matched to a gene: 2. The CDR3 extends over 13 amino acids. The CDR3 DNA follows: TGTGCCAGCTCCGGGACAGGGGGCAAGCCCCAGCATTTT. This codes for CASSGTGGKPQHF.

The V and J genes are TRBV6-5 and TRBJ2-7; TRBD2 aligns across 12 bases. This CDR3 is built from 17 residues. V dropped 1 base and J dropped 3; count of bases not matched to a gene: 7. Germline-derived CDR1 and CDR2 are MNHEY and SVGAGI. The DNA of the CDR3 is TGTGCCAGCAGTTACTTCGGACTAGCGGGGCCGAACTACGAGCAGTACTTC. Protein product: CASSYFGLAGPNYEQYF.

This clonotype was observed at least ten times. Given a much more abundant clone one base away, this may be a read error. The chain uses TRBV12-3 or TRBV12-4 and TRBJ1-1; TRBD1 is a possible D gene (6 bases). The V and J ends lost 6 bases and 10 bases respectively, with 12 bases between them. The CDR3 totals 11 residues. CDR3 in amino acids: CASRQGLGAFF. In DNA, the CDR3 is TGTGCCAGCAGACAGGGACTTGGAGCTTTCTTT.

This sequence joins TRBV12-3 or TRBV12-4 and TRBJ1-5; D remains ambiguous. V lost 5 bases and J 7 bases, leaving 12 bases between the germline ends. This CDR3 has 13 amino acids. The CDR3: CASSSVQRQPQHF. The CDR3 DNA reads as TGTGCCAGCAGTAGCGTTCAACGACAGCCCCAGCATTTT.

Comments on this clonotype: Since no conserved phenylalanine or tryptophan closes the CDR3, a read error is the likely cause. The V and J genes are TRBV30 and TRBJ2-2; possibly TRBD2 for D (6 bases). V was clipped by 4 bases and J by 5 bases, with 17 bases between them. This CDR3 has 15 residues. Germline-derived CDR1 and CDR2 are GTSNPN and SVGIG (reference sequence). In DNA, the CDR3 is TGTGCCTGGAACGATATCGGGAGTAGTACCGGGGAGCTGTTTTCT. Its protein is CAWNDIGSSTGELFS.

This chain joins TRBV27 and TRBJ2-5; 9 bases fit TRBD2. Unmatched junction bases numbered 5, after V lost 2 bases and J lost 1 base. Germline V gives CDR1 MNHEY, CDR2 SMNVEV (reference sequence). CDR3 length: 16 residues. This CDR3 reads CASSLILAGSQETQYF. The DNA for the CDR3 is TGTGCCAGCAGTTTAATCCTAGCGGGGTCCCAAGAGACCCAGTACTTC.

This clonotype was seen at least ten times. This chain links TRBV12-3 or TRBV12-4 with TRBJ2-5, with D possibly TRBD1 on 6 matching bases. V lost 5 bases to trimming and J lost 1 base, with 11 bases between them. The CDR3 runs to 14 residues. The CDR3 protein is CASSAGDPQETQYF. CDR3 DNA: TGTGCCAGCAGTGCAGGGGACCCCCAAGAGACCCAGTACTTC.

Notes on this clonotype: One end of the junction does not line up with germline, which may come from a read error. The rearrangement uses TRBV3-1 and TRBJ2-6; the D gene could be TRBD1 or TRBD2 (5 bases each). Per germline, CDR1 LGHDT and CDR2 YNNKEL (reference sequence). The CDR3 extends over 18 amino acids. CDR3 residues: CASSQDGGITSRANVLTF. The CDR3 bases are TGTGCCAGCAGCCAAGATGGGGGAATCACCTCTCGGGCCAACGTCCTGACTTTC.

Ten or more counts support this clonotype. CDR3 bases: TGTGCCAGCAGCCTCCGGGACAGGGAAACTGAAGCTTTCTTT. Translation gives CASSLRDRETEAFF. V is TRBV7-6 and J is TRBJ1-1; TRBD1 aligns across 9 bases. Germline loops: CDR1 SGHVS, CDR2 FNYEAQ. The CDR3 covers 14 residues. J gave up 5 bases and V 5 bases, and 6 bases lay outside the gene matches.

Ten or more counts support this clonotype. This chain connects TRBV20-1 to TRBJ2-2, with TRBD1 matching over 7 bases. This CDR3 comprises 16 residues. The ends lost 1 base at V and 1 base at J; junction bases unmatched: 6. The V gene's germline CDR1 is DFQATT and CDR2 SNEGSKA (reference sequence). CDR3 residues: CSARGFDRENTGELFF. CDR3 nucleotide sequence: TGCAGTGCTAGAGGATTCGACAGGGAGAACACCGGGGAGCTGTTTTTT.

The CDR3 here is CASSLAGQVWGYTF. CDR3 in DNA: TGCGCCAGCAGCTTGGCGGGACAGGTCTGGGGCTACACCTTC. The chain links TRBV5-1 to TRBJ1-2; 8 bases are a match to TRBD1. V was clipped by 0 bases and J by 8 bases; unmatched bases: 6. The CDR3 length is 14 residues. Germline CDR1 reads SGHRS; CDR2 reads YFSETQ.

This chain connects TRBV12-3 or TRBV12-4 to TRBJ2-7; 10 bases are a match to TRBD2. V dropped 7 bases and J dropped 4; count of bases not matched to a gene: 13. The length of the CDR3 is 16 residues. In nucleotides, the CDR3 is TGTGCCAGCACCCTACCCCCCAGTAGCGGGAGGTACGAGCAGTACTTC. The encoded protein is CASTLPPSSGRYEQYF.

This clonotype has a count of ten or more. The V gene is TRBV10-3, the J gene TRBJ2-7, with D perhaps TRBD1 or TRBD2 (5 bases each). V lost 5 bases and J lost 4, with 15 bases in between. Germline V lookup: CDR1 ENHRY, CDR2 SYGVKD. The CDR3 loop spans 14 amino acids. CDR3: CAISPGAGTYEQYF. The CDR3 nucleotides are TGTGCCATCAGTCCCGGGGCAGGTACTTACGAGCAGTACTTC.

This clonotype came up many times. V gene TRBV3-2 combines with J gene TRBJ2-7; the table's D call, TRBD1, has no DNA check behind it. TRBV3-2 is annotated as a pseudogene. The length of the CDR3 is 14 residues. CDR3 DNA sequence: TGTGCCAGCAGCCACCCCGACAGCCACTACGAGCAGTACTTC. It is translated as CASSHPDSHYEQYF.

V usage is TRBV6-5 and J usage is TRBJ2-2, with unresolved D. From germline, CDR1 is MNHEY and CDR2 SVGAGI. V was pared by 4 bases and J by 6 bases, with 9 bases between. This CDR3 is built from 13 residues. The CDR3 protein is CASSFNFPGELFF. The DNA of the CDR3 is TGTGCCAGCAGTTTTAATTTCCCCGGGGAGCTGTTTTTT.

This clonotype occurred many times. The chain combines TRBV12-3 or TRBV12-4 with TRBJ2-4; 10 positions agree with TRBD2. V shed 7 bases, J shed 1 base, and the junction held 16 bases outside the gene matches. The CDR3 runs 19 residues. The CDR3 here is CASTLRLAGARGAKNIQYF. CDR3 sequence (DNA): TGTGCCAGCACCCTAAGGCTAGCGGGGGCTCGGGGGGCCAAAAACATTCAGTACTTC.